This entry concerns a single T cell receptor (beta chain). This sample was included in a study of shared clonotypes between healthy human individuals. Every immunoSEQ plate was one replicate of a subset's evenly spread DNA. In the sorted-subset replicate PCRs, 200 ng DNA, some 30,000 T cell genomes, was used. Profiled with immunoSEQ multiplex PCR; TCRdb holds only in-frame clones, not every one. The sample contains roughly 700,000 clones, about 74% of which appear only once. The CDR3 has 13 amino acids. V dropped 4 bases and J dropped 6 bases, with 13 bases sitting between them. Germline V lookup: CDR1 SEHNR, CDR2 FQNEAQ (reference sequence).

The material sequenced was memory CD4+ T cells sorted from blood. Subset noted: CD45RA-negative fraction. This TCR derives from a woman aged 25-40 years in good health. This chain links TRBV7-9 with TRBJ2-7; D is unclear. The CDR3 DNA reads TGTGCCAGCAGCTCTTCCGACCCGGGCGAGCAGTACTTC. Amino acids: CASSSSDPGEQYF.